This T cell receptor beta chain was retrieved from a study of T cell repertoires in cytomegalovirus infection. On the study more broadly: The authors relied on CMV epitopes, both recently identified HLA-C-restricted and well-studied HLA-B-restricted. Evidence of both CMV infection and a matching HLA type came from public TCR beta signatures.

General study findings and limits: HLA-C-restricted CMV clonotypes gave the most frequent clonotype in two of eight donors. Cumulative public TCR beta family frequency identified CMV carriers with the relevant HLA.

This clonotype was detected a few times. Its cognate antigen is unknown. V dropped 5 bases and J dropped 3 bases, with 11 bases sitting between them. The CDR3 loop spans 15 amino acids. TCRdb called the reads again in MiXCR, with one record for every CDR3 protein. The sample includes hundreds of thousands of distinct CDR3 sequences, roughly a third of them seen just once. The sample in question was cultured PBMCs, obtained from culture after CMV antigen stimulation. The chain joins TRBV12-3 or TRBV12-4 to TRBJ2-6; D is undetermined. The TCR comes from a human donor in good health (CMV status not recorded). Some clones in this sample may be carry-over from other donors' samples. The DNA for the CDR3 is TGTGCCAGCAGTACCGACGGGTATGGGGCCAACGTCCTGACTTTC. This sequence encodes CASSTDGYGANVLTF.